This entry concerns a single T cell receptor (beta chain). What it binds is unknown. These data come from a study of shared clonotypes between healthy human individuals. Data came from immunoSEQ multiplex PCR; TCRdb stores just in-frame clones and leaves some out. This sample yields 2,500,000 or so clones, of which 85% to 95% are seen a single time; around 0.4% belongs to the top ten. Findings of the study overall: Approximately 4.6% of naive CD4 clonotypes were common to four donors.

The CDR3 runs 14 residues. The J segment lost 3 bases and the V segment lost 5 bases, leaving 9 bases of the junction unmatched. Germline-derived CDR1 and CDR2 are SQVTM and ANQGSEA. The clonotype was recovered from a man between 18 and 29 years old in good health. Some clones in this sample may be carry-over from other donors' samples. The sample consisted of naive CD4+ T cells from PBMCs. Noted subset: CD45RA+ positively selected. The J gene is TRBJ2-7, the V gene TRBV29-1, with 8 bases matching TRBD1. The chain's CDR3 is CSVWTGQGVYEQYF. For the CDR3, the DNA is TGCAGCGTTTGGACAGGGCAAGGAGTCTACGAGCAGTACTTC.